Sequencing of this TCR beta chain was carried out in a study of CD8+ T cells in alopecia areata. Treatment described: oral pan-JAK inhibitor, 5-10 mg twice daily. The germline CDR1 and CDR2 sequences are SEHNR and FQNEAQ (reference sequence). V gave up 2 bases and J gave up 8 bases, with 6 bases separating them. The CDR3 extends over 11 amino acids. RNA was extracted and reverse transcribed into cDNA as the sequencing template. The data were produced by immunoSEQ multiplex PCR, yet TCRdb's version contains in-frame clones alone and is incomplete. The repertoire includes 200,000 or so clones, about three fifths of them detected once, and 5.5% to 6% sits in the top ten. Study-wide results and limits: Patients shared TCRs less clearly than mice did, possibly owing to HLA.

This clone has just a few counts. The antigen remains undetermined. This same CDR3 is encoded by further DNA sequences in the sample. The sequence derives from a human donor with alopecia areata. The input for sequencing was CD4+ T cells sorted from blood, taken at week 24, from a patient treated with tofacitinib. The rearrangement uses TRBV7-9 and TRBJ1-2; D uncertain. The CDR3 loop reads CASSLSGGYTF. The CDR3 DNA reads TGTGCCAGCAGCTTATCCGGCGGCTACACCTTC.